Sequencing of this T cell receptor (beta chain) was carried out in a study of patients and donors after allogeneic stem cell transplantation. MiXCR was run by TCRdb on the RT-PCR reads, yielding one entry per CDR3 protein. There are 920,000 or so distinct CDR3 sequences in the sample; roughly 18% occur only once, and 5% to 7.5% lies in the top ten. The germline V and J ends were trimmed by 5 bases and 2 bases, with 13 bases remaining between them. The V gene's germline CDR1 is SGHVS and CDR2 FNYEAQ. The CDR3 runs 15 residues. Sequencing was done on a sample of blood, either unsorted or a sorted T cell fraction (not recorded which). The chain couples TRBV7-6 to TRBJ1-5; D unclear. This TCR was sampled from a human donor who was either an allogeneic HSCT recipient or a stem cell or donor lymphocyte infusion donor (not recorded which). It is not recorded whose cells these are; they may come from a transplant donor. The CDR3 nucleotides are TGTGCCAGCAGCGCCGGGCCTAAGGGCAATCAGCCCCAGCATTTT. Protein product: CASSAGPKGNQPQHF.